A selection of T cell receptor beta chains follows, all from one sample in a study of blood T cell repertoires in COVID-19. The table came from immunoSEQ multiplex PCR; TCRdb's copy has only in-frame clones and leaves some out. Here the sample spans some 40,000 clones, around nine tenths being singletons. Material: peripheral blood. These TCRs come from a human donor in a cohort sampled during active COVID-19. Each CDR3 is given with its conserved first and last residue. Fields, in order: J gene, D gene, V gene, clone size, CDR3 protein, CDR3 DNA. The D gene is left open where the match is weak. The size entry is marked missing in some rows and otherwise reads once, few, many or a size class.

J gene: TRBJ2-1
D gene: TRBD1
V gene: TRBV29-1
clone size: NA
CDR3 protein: CSVDMGSGTGWDNEQFF
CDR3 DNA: TGCAGCGTTGATATGGGGTCCGGGACAGGGTGGGACAATGAGCAGTTCTTC

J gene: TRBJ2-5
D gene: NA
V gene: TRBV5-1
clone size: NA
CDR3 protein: CASSLGEPQETQYF
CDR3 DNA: TGCGCCAGCAGCTTGGGGGAGCCCCAAGAGACCCAGTACTTC

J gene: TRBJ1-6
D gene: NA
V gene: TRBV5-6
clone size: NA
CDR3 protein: CASSLGGDSPLHF
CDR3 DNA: TGTGCCAGCAGCTTGGGCGGGGATTCACCCCTCCACTTT

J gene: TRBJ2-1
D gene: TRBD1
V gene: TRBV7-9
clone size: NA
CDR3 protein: CASSFAQGEYNEQFF
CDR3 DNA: TGTGCCAGCAGCTTCGCACAGGGGGAATACAATGAGCAGTTCTTC

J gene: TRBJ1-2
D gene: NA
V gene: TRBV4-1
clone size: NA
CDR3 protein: CASSQVALGGSYYGYTF
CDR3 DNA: TGCGCCAGCAGCCAAGTCGCGCTCGGAGGGAGCTACTATGGCTACACCTTC

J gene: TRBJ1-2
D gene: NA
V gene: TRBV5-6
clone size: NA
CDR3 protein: CASSLRQRVGGYTF
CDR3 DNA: TGTGCCAGCAGCTTGAGACAGCGAGTTGGGGGCTACACCTTC

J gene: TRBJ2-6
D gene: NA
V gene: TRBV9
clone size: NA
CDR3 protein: CASSVETGWIAGANVLTF
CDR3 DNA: TGTGCCAGCAGCGTAGAAACAGGGTGGATCGCTGGGGCCAACGTCCTGACTTTC

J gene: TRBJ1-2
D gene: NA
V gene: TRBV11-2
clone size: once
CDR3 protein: CASSLDGGVRIYGYTF
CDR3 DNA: TGTGCCAGCAGCTTAGATGGGGGGGTCAGGATCTATGGCTACACCTTC

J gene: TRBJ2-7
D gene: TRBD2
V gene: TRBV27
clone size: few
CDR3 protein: CASSPASGGGYEQYF
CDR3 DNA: TGTGCCAGCAGTCCGGCTAGCGGGGGGGGGTACGAGCAGTACTTC

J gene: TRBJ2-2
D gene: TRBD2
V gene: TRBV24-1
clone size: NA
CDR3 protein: CATRGDDGELFF
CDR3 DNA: TGTGCCACCCGGGGGGACGACGGGGAGCTGTTTTTT

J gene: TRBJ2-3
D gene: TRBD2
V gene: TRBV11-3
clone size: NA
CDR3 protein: CASSWGGSDTQYF
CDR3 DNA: TGTGCCAGCAGCTGGGGGGGATCAGATACGCAGTATTTT

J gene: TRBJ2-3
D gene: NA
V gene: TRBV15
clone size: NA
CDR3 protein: CATSRDGRGADTQYF
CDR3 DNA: TGTGCCACCAGCAGAGATGGGCGGGGCGCAGATACGCAGTATTTT

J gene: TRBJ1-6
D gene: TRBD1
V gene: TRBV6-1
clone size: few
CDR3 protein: CASSGQGHSYNSPLHF
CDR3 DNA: TGTGCCAGCAGTGGACAGGGGCACTCCTATAATTCACCCCTCCACTTT

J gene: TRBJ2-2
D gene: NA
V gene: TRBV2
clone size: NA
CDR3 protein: CASRPVAPSGELFF
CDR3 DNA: TGTGCCAGCAGACCCGTAGCGCCGTCCGGGGAGCTGTTTTTT

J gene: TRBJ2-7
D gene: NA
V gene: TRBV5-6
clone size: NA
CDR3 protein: CASSLGAGSYEQYF
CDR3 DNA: TGTGCCAGCAGCTTGGGGGCAGGATCCTACGAGCAGTACTTC

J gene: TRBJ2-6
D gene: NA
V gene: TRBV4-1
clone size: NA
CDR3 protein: CASSLTAGANVLTF
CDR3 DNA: TGCGCCAGCAGCCTGACAGCTGGGGCCAACGTCCTGACTTTC

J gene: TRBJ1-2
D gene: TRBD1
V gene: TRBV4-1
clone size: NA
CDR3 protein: CASSQALGQGDYGYTF
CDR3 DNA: TGCGCCAGCAGCCAAGCCCTGGGACAGGGGGACTATGGCTACACCTTC

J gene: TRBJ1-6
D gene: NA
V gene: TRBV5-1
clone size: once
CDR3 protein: CASSLGPPNSPLHF
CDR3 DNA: TGCGCCAGCAGCTTGGGGCCTCCTAATTCACCCCTCCACTTT

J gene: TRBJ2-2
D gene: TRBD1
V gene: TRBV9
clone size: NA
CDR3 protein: CASSPGQGYRELFF
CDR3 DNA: TGTGCCAGCAGCCCGGGACAGGGGTATCGGGAGCTGTTTTTT

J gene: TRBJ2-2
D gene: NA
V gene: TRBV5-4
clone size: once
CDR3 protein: CASNSWDWNTGELFF
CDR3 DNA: TGTGCCAGCAATTCCTGGGACTGGAACACCGGGGAGCTGTTTTTT

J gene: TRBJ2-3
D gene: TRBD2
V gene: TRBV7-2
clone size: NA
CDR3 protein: CASSLGLAGGRGDTQYF
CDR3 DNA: TGTGCCAGCAGCTTGGGACTAGCGGGGGGGCGGGGAGATACGCAGTATTTT

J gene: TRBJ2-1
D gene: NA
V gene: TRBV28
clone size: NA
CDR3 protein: CASSPVAVTEQFF
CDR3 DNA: TGTGCCAGCAGCCCCGTCGCTGTCACAGAGCAGTTCTTC

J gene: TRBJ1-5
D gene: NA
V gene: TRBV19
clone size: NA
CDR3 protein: CASSMGEIWGQPQHF
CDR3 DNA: TGTGCCAGTAGTATGGGAGAGATTTGGGGTCAGCCCCAGCATTTT

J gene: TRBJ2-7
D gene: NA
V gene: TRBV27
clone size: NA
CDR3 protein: CASSLRPRGSYEQYF
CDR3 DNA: TGTGCCAGCAGTTTACGACCCCGGGGGTCCTACGAGCAGTACTTC

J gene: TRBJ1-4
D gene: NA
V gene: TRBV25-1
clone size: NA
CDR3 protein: CASSEFSGFNEKLFF
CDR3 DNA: TGTGCCAGCAGTGAATTCTCAGGCTTCAATGAAAAACTGTTTTTT

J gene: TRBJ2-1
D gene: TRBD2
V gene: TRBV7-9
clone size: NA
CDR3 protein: CASSSGTSSYNEQFF
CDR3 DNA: TGTGCCAGCAGTTCCGGGACTAGCTCCTACAATGAGCAGTTCTTC

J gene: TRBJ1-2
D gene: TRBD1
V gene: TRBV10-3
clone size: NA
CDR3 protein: CAISPDRGRDGYTF
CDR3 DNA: TGTGCCATCAGTCCGGACAGGGGGCGTGACGGCTACACCTTC

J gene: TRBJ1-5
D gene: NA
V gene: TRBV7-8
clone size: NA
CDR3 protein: CASSSRSFNSNQPQHF
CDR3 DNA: TGTGCCAGCAGCTCAAGGAGTTTTAATAGCAATCAGCCCCAGCATTTT

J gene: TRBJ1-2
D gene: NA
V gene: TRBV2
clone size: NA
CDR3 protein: CASSTGHGYGYTF
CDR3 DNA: TGTGCCAGCAGTACGGGACACGGATATGGCTACACCTTC

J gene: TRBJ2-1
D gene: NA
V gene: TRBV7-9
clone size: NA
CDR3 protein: CASSFFDEQFF
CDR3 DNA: TGTGCCAGCAGCTTTTTCGATGAGCAGTTCTTC

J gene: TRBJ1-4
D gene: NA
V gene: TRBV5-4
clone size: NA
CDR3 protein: CASSKTGEKLFF
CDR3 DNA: TGTGCCAGCAGCAAAACGGGTGAAAAACTGTTTTTT

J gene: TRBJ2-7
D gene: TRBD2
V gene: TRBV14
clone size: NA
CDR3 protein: CASSRGGLSYEQYF
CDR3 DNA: TGTGCCAGCAGCCGCGGGGGGCTCTCCTACGAGCAGTACTTC

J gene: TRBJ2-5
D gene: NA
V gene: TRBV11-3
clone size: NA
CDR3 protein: CASSLNQGMETQYF
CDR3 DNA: TGTGCCAGCAGCTTAAATCAGGGAATGGAGACCCAGTACTTC